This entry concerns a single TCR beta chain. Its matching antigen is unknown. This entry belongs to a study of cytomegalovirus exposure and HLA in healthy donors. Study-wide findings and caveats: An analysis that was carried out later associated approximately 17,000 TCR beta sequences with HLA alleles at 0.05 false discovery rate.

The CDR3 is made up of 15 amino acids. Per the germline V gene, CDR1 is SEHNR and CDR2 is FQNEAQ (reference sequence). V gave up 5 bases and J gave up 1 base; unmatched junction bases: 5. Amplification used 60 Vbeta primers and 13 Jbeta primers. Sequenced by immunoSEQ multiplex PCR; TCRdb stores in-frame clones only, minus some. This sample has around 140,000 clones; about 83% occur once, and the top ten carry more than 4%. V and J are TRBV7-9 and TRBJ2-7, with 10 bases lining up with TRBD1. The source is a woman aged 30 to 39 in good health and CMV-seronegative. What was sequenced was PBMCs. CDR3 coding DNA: TGTGCCAGCAGCGCGGGACAGGGGATTTCCTACGAGCAGTACTTC. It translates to CASSAGQGISYEQYF.